The entry below gives a single T cell receptor beta chain sequence along with its context. The CDR3 contains 14 residues. Germline-derived CDR1 and CDR2 are MDHEN and SYDVKM. The V gene end was trimmed by 5 bases and the J gene end by 5 bases; junction bases not matched to a gene: 8. The entry originates in a study of blood T cell repertoires in COVID-19. Study overall: Whether acute or convalescent, the COVID-19 samples came from the United States, Italy and Spain. Nucleic acid was either cDNA or gDNA, and it came from T cells, B-cell-depleted T cells, or PBMCs.

In the original processing: By means of reference gene primer amplification, nucleated cell counts were estimated. Produced via immunoSEQ multiplex PCR; TCRdb's table is partial and in-frame only. The V and J calls and clone size come from that table; D and trimming were worked out from the DNA. The repertoire holds approximately 180,000 clones, with over 75% as singletons. The chain is built from TRBV28 and TRBJ2-7; 8 positions agree with TRBD1. The material sequenced was peripheral blood. This clonotype was sampled from a man aged 40-50 years with active or convalescent COVID-19. For the CDR3, the DNA is TGTGCCAGCAGTGGTGACAGGGGAGGCGACGAGCAGTACTTC. Its translation: CASSGDRGGDEQYF.